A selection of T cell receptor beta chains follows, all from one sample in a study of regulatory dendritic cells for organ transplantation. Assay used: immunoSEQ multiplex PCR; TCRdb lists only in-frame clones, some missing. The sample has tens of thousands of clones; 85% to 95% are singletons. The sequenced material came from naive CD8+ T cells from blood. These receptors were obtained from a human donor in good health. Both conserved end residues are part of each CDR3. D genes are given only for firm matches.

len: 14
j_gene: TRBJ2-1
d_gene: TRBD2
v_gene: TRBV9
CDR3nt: TGTGCCAGCAGCGTAGGTAGCGGGAGCAATGAGCAGTTCTTC
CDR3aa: CASSVGSGSNEQFF

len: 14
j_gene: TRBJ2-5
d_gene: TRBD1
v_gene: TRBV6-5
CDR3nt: TGTGCCAGCAGGGAACAGGGGGCCGGGGAGACCCAGTACTTC
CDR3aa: CASREQGAGETQYF

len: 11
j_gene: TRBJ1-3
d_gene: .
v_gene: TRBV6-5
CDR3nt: TGTGCCAGCTGCCGGGGGGACACCATATATTTT
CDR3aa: CASCRGDTIYF

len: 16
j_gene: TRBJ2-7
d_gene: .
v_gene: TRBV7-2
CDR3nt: TGTGCCAGCAGCTTAGATGCCACCGGGGCTACCTACGAGCAGTACTTC
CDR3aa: CASSLDATGATYEQYF

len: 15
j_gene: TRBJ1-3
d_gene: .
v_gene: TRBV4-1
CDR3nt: TGCGCCAGCAGCCAAGAGAGGGGTGCTGGAAACACCATATATTTT
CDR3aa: CASSQERGAGNTIYF

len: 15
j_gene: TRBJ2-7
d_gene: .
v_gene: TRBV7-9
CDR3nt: TGTGCCAGCAGCCCGTCGGAGAGGTCCCCCTACGAGCAGTACTTC
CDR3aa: CASSPSERSPYEQYF

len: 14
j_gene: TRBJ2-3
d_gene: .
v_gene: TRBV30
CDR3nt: TGTGCCTGGGTTCCAGAGTCCAGCACAGATACGCAGTATTTT
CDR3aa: CAWVPESSTDTQYF

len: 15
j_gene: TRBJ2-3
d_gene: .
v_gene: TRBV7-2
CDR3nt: TGTGCCAGCAGCGTTATGGTTTGGGGCACAGATACGCAGTATTTT
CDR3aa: CASSVMVWGTDTQYF

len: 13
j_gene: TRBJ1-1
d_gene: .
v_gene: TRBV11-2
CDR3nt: TGTGCCAGCAGCTTACAAAACGGACCTGGGGCTTTCTTT
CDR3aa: CASSLQNGPGAFF

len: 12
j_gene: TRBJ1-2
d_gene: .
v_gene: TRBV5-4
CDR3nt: TGTGCCATTTCGGGGGAGTGGTATGGCTACACCTTC
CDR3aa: CAISGEWYGYTF